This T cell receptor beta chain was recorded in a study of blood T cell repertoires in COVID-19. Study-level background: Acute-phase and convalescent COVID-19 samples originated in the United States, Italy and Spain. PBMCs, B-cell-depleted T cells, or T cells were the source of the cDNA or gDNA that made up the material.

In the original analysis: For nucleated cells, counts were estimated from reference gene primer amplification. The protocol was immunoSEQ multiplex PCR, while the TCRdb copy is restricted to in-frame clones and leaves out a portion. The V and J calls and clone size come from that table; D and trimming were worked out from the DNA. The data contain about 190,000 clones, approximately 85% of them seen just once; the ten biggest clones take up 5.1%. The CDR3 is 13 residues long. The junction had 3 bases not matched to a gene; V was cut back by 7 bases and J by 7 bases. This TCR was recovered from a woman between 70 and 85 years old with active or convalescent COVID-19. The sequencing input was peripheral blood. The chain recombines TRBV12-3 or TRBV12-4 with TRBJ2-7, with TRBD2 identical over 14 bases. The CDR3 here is CASKGLAGVEQYF. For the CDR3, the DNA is TGTGCCAGCAAGGGACTAGCGGGAGTGGAGCAGTACTTC.